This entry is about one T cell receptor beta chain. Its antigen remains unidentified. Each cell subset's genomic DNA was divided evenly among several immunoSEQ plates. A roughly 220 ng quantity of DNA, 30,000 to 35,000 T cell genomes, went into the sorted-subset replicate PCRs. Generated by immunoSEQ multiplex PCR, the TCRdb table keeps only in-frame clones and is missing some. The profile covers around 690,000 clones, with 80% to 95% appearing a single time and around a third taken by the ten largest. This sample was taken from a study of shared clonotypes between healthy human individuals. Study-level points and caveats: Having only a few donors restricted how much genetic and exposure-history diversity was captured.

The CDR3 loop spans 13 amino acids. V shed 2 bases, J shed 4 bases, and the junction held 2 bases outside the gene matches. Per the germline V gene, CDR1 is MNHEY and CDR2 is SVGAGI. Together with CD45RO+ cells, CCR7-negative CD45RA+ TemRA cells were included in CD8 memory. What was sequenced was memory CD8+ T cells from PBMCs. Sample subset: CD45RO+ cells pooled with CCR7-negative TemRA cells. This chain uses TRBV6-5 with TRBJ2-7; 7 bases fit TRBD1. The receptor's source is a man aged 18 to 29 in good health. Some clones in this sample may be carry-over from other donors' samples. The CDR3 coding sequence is TGTGCCAGCAGTTACAACAGGGGTTACGAGCAGTACTTC. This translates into CASSYNRGYEQYF.